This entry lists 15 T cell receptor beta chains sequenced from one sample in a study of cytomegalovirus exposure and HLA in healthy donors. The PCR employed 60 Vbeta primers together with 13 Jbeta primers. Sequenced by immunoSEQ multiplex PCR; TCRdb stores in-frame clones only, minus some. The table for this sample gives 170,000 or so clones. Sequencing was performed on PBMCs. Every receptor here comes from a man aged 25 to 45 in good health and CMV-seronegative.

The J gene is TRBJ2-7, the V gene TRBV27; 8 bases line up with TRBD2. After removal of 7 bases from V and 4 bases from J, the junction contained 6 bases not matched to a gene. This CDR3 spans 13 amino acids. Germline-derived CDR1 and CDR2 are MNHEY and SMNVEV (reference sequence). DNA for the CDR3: TGTGCCAGCATCGGGGGGGACAATTACGAGCAGTACTTC. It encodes CASIGGDNYEQYF.

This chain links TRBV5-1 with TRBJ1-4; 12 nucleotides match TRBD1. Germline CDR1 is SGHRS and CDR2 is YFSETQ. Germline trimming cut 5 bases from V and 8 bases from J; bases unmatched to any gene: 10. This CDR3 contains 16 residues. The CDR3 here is CASRPGQGALWEKLFF. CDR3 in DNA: TGCGCCAGCAGACCGGGACAGGGGGCGCTTTGGGAAAAACTGTTTTTT.

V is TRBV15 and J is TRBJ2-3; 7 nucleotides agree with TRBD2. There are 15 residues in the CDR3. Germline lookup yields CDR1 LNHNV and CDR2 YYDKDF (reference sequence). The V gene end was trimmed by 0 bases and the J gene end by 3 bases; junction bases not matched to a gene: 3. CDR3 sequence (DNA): TGTGCCACCAGCAGAGATATAGCGGGTACAGATACGCAGTATTTT. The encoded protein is CATSRDIAGTDTQYF.

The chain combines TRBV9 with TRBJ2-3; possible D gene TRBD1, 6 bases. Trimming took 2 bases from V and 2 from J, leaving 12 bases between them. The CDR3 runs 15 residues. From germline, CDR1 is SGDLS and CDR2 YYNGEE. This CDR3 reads CASSVTGQFTDTQYF. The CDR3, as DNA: TGTGCCAGCAGCGTTACTGGACAGTTCACAGATACGCAGTATTTT.

The CDR3 loop reads CSVSWDRYNEQFF. CDR3 sequence (DNA): TGCAGCGTTTCGTGGGACAGGTACAATGAGCAGTTCTTC. The V gene is TRBV29-1, the J gene TRBJ2-1; 8 bases are a match to TRBD1. The CDR3 has 13 residues. V lost 5 bases and J lost 4; bases outside the gene matches: 4. Germline-derived CDR1 and CDR2 are SQVTM and ANQGSEA.

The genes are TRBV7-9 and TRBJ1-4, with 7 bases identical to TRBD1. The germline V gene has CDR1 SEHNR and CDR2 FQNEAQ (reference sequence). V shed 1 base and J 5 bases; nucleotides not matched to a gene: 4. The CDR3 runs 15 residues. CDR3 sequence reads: CASSLVVRGNEKLFF. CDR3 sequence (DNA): TGTGCCAGCAGCTTAGTAGTCAGGGGGAATGAAAAACTGTTTTTT.

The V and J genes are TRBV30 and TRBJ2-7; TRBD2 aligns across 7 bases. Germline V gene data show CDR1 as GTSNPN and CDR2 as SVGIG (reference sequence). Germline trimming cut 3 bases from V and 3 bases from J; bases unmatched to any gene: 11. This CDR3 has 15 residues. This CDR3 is CAWSYLMGGDYEQYF. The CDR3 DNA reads TGTGCCTGGAGCTACCTGATGGGGGGGGACTACGAGCAGTACTTC. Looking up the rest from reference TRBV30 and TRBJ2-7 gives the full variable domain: SQTIHQWPATLVQPVGSPLSLECTVEGTSNPNLYWYRQAAGRGLQLLFYSVGIGQISSEVPQNLSASRPQDRQFILSSKKLLLSDSGFYLCAWSYLMGGDYEQYFGPGTRLTVT.

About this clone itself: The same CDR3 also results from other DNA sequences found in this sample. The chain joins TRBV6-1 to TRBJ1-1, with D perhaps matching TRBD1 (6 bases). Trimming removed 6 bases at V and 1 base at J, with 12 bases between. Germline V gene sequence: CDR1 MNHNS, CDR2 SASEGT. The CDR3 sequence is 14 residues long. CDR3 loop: CASSRQGQNTEAFF. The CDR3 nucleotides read TGTGCCAGCAGCCGTCAGGGGCAGAACACTGAAGCTTTCTTT.

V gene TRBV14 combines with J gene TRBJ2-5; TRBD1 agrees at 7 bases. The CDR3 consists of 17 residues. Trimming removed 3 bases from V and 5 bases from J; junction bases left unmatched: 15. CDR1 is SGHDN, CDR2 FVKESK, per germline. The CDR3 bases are TGTGCCAGCAGCCAGGGCTGGGACAGTTGGACGGGGGAGACCCAGTACTTC. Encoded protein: CASSQGWDSWTGETQYF.

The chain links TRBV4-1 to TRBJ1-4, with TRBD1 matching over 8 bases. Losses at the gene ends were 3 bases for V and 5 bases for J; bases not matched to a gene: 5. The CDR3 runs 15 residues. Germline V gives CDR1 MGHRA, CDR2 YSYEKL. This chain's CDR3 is CASSQRQGTNEKLFF. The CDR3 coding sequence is TGCGCCAGCAGCCAGAGACAGGGGACCAATGAAAAACTGTTTTTT.

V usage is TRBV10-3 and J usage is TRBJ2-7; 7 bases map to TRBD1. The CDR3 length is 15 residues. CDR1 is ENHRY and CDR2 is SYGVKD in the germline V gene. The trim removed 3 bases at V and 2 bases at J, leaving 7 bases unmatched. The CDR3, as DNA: TGTGCCATCAGTGACGGGGCAGGGGGTACCTACGAGCAGTACTTC. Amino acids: CAISDGAGGTYEQYF.

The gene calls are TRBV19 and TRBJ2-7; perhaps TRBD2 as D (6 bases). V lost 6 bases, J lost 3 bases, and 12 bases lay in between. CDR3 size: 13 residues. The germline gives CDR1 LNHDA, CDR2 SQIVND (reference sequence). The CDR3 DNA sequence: TGTGCCAGTAGGGCGGGGACGAGCTACGAGCAGTACTTC. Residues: CASRAGTSYEQYF.

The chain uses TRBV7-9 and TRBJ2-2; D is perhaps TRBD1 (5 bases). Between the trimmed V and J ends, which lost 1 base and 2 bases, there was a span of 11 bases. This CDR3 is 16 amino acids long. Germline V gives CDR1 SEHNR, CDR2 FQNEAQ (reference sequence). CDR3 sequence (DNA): TGTGCCAGCAGCTTAGTGGCAGGGTCCAACACCGGGGAGCTGTTTTTT. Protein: CASSLVAGSNTGELFF.

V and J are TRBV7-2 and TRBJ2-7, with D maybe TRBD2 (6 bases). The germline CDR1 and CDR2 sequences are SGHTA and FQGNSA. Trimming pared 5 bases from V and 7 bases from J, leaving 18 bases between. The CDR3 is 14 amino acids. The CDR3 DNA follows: TGTGCCAGCAGCATGATGCAGGGAGGAATTGAGCAGTACTTC. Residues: CASSMMQGGIEQYF.

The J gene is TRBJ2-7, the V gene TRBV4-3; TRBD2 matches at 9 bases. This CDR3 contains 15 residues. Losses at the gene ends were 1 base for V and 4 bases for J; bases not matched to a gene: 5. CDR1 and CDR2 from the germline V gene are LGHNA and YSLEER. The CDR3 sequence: CASSQGASGAYEQYF. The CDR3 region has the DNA TGCGCCAGCAGCCAAGGGGCTAGCGGGGCGTACGAGCAGTACTTC.